These 11 T cell receptor beta chains were all obtained from the same sample, sequenced in a study of T cells in narcolepsy. Repertoires were generated with immunoSEQ multiplex PCR, while TCRdb's copy carries only in-frame clones and drops some. The profile shows tens of thousands of clones, 75% to 85% of them singletons. The sequenced sample was CD45RA- memory CD4+ T cells from PBMCs. The receptor set was obtained from a human donor with narcolepsy.

The chain combines TRBV7-8 with TRBJ2-5, with 8 bases lining up with TRBD2. Germline CDR1 is SGHVS and CDR2 is FQNEAQ. V lost 2 bases, J lost 1 base, and 6 bases stayed unmatched. The CDR3 length is 16 residues. In nucleotides, the CDR3 is TGTGCCAGCAGCTTAACGCGGGGGGCGTTCCAAGAGACCCAGTACTTC. Protein sequence: CASSLTRGAFQETQYF.

This clone has a handful of counts. The CDR3 sequence: CASSLLTGINTEAFF. CDR3 coding DNA: TGTGCCAGCAGTCTACTGACAGGGATCAACACTGAAGCTTTCTTT. The chain employs TRBV27 and TRBJ1-1; 7 nucleotides line up with TRBD1. This CDR3 contains 15 residues. Germline loops: CDR1 MNHEY, CDR2 SMNVEV (reference sequence). Trimming removed 5 bases from V and 2 bases from J; junction bases left unmatched: 8.

This chain links TRBV10-3 with TRBJ2-7, with D perhaps matching TRBD2 (5 bases). The CDR3 loop spans 14 amino acids. Germline V gene lookup returns CDR1 ENHRY and CDR2 SYGVKD. The V and J ends lost 2 bases and 2 bases respectively, with 10 bases between them. CDR3 coding DNA: TGTGCCATCAGTGAGAAGTGGGAGCCCTACGAGCAGTACTTC. It specifies CAISEKWEPYEQYF.

This sequence joins TRBV4-1 and TRBJ2-5; tentatively, D is TRBD2 (7 bases). V was cut by 6 bases and J by 2 bases, with 13 bases left in between. Germline lookup yields CDR1 MGHRA and CDR2 YSYEKL. This CDR3 contains 14 residues. Written as DNA, the CDR3 is TGCGCCAGCAGACGGGGGAGGGGGCAAGAGACCCAGTACTTC. Translated, it gives CASRRGRGQETQYF.

The rearrangement joins TRBV7-9 to TRBJ2-3; TRBD2 matches at 8 bases. The germline CDR1 and CDR2 sequences are SEHNR and FQNEAQ (reference sequence). This CDR3 region has 16 residues. V shed 5 bases, J shed 5 bases, and the junction held 12 bases outside the gene matches. CDR3 sequence (DNA): TGTGCCAGCAGCCCCCTTACGGGGGGGCCTGGAGATACGCAGTATTTT. Amino acids: CASSPLTGGPGDTQYF.

As DNA, the CDR3 is TGCGCCAGCAGCTTGGGTAGGTACGAGCAGTACTTC. It codes for CASSLGRYEQYF. The rearrangement links TRBV5-1 to TRBJ2-7; D not certain. This CDR3 is 12 amino acids long. Trimming removed 0 bases at V and 4 bases at J, with 5 bases between. Germline V gene sequence: CDR1 SGHRS, CDR2 YFSETQ.

A few counts support this clone. V gene TRBV19 combines with J gene TRBJ1-5, with a weak D call TRBD1 (5 bases). CDR1 and CDR2 from the germline V gene are LNHDA and SQIVND (reference sequence). This CDR3 has 16 amino acids. Trimming removed 5 bases at V and 4 bases at J, with 18 bases between. CDR3 nucleotides: TGTGCCAGTAGTCTTCCTCTGGGGGAAGGTAATCAGCCCCAGCATTTT. It specifies CASSLPLGEGNQPQHF. Variable domain in full (rest from reference TRBV19 and TRBJ1-5): DGGITQSPKYLFRKEGQNVTLSCEQNLNHDAMYWYRQDPGQGLRLIYYSQIVNDFQKGDIAEGYSVSREKKESFPLTVTSAQKNPTAFYLCASSLPLGEGNQPQHFGDGTRLSIL.

The genes are TRBV5-1 and TRBJ1-2, with 7 bases identical to TRBD1. Unmatched junction bases numbered 5, after V lost 4 bases and J lost 2 bases. Germline loops: CDR1 SGHRS, CDR2 YFSETQ. This CDR3 contains 14 residues. The CDR3 DNA reads as TGCGCCAGCAGCCCGGACAGGTCCAACTATGGCTACACCTTC. It yields the protein CASSPDRSNYGYTF.

The J gene is TRBJ2-7, the V gene TRBV19, with TRBD1 matching 8 bases. V lost 5 bases to trimming and J lost 3 bases; unmatched junction nucleotides: 9. Germline values: CDR1 LNHDA, CDR2 SQIVND (reference sequence). The CDR3 is 15 residues long. The CDR3 DNA sequence: TGTGCCAGTAGTGTCGGGACAGGTGGAGGCTACGAGCAGTACTTC. Translation: CASSVGTGGGYEQYF.

CDR3 nucleotide sequence: TGCGCCAGCAGCTTGGCGGGGACAGGGTACCGCTACGAGCAGTACTTC. It translates to CASSLAGTGYRYEQYF. The chain has TRBV5-1 and TRBJ2-7; 9 positions match TRBD1. The length of the CDR3 is 16 residues. Germline CDR1 is SGHRS and CDR2 is YFSETQ. The junction had 7 bases not matched to a gene; V was cut back by 0 bases and J by 3 bases.

With respect to this clone: The same CDR3 is also encoded by other DNA sequences in this sample. The V call is TRBV30, the J call TRBJ2-5; D gene uncertain. The CDR3 consists of 13 residues. The germline V gene encodes CDR1 GTSNPN and CDR2 SVGIG (reference sequence). V lost 3 bases and J lost 5, with 13 bases in between. The CDR3 bases are TGTGCCTGGAGCCAAGGGCTAGAGGAGACCCAGTACTTC. Its translation: CAWSQGLEETQYF.